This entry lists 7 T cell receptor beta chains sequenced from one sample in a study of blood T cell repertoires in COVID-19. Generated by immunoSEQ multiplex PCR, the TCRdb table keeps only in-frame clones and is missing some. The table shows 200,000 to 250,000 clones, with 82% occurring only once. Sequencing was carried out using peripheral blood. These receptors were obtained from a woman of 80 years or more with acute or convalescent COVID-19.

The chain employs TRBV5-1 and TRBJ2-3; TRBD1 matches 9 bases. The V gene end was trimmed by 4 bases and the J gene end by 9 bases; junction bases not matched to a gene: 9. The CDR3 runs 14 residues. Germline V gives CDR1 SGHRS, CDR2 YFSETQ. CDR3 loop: CASSDRDRAVTQYF. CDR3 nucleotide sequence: TGCGCCAGCAGCGACCGGGACAGGGCGGTGACGCAGTATTTT. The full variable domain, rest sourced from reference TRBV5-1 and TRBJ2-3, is KAGVTQTPRYLIKTRGQQVTLSCSPISGHRSVSWYQQTPGQGLQFLFEYFSETQRNKGNFPGRFSGRQFSNSRSEMNVSTLELGDSALYLCASSDRDRAVTQYFGPGTRLTVL.

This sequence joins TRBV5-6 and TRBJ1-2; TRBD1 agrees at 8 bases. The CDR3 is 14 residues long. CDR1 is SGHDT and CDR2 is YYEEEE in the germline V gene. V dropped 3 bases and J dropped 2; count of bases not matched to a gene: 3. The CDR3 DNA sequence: TGTGCCAGCAGCTGGGACAGGTTAAACTATGGCTACACCTTC. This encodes CASSWDRLNYGYTF.

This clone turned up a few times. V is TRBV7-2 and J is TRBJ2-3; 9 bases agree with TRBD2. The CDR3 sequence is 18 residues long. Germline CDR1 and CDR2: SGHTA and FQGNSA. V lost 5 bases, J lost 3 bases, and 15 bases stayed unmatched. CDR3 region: CASSRRAGGRFLTDTQYF. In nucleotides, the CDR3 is TGTGCCAGCAGCCGCCGAGCGGGGGGTCGTTTCTTAACAGATACGCAGTATTTT.

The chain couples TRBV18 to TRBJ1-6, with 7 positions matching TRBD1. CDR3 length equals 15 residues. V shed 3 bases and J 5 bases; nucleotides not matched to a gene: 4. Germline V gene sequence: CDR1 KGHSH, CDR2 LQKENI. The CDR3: CASSPSDRDNSPLHF. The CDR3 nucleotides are TGTGCCAGCTCACCTTCTGACAGGGATAATTCACCCCTCCACTTT.

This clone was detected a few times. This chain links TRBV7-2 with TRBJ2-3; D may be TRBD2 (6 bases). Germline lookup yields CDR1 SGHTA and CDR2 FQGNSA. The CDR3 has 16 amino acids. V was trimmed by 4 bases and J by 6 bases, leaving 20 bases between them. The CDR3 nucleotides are TGTGCCAGCAGCTGGGCCTCACTAGCCGAGGCTGATACGCAGTATTTT. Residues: CASSWASLAEADTQYF.

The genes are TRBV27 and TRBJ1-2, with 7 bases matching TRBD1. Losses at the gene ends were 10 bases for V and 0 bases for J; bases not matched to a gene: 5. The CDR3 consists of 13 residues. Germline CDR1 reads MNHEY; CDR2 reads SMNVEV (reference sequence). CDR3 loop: CAIRDSTNYGYTF. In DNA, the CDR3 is TGTGCCATCCGGGACAGCACTAACTATGGCTACACCTTC.

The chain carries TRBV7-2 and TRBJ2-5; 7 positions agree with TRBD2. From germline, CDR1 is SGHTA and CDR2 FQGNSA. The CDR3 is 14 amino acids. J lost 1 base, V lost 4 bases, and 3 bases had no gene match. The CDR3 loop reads CASSSREFQETQYF. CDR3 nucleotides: TGTGCCAGCAGCTCGCGGGAGTTCCAAGAGACCCAGTACTTC. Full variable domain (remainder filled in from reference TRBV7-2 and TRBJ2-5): GAGVSQSPSNKVTEKGKDVELRCDPISGHTALYWYRQSLGQGLEFLIYFQGNSAPDKSGLPSDRFSAERTGGSVSTLTIQRTQQEDSAVYLCASSSREFQETQYFGPGTRLLVL.